One sample yielded the 29 T cell receptor beta chains listed below, sequenced in a study of Ad26.COV2.S vaccination and SARS-CoV-2 variants. Here immunoSEQ multiplex PCR was the method, and the copy in TCRdb shows in-frame clones only, minus some. The repertoire holds about 460,000 clones, nearly 90% seen once, with over 1.5% in the top ten. The treatment denotes: about 20 received Ad26.COV2.S at low or high dose, single or two shots; about 5 received placebo; per-sample allocation not given. All samples were drawn on day 63, counting from the first vaccine or placebo injection. The sample here was peripheral blood, taken in a trial of Ad26.COV2.S vaccine versus placebo. The receptors here all came from a person aged 18 to 59 who received the Ad26.COV2.S COVID-19 vaccine or a placebo.

The chain employs TRBV19 and TRBJ2-7, with D uncertain. Germline-derived CDR1 and CDR2 are LNHDA and SQIVND (reference sequence). The V end was cut by 8 bases, the J end by 9 bases, with 5 bases between. The CDR3 loop spans 8 amino acids. CDR3 nucleotides: TGTGCCAGTTTTCGGCAGTACTTC. Amino acid sequence: CASFRQYF.

The chain employs TRBV6-6 and TRBJ2-1, with 12 bases identical to TRBD2. This CDR3 has 15 residues. The germline CDR1 and CDR2 sequences are MNHNY and SVGAGI (reference sequence). J was trimmed by 6 bases and V by 3 bases; bases with no gene match: 3. CDR3 loop: CASSYTSGGSNEQFF. The CDR3 DNA sequence: TGTGCCAGCAGTTATACTAGCGGGGGGTCCAATGAGCAGTTCTTC.

The rearrangement links TRBV4-1 to TRBJ2-2; maybe TRBD2 (6 bases). V lost 4 bases and J 2 bases, leaving 14 bases between the germline ends. The CDR3 loop spans 16 amino acids. Germline V lookup: CDR1 MGHRA, CDR2 YSYEKL. The CDR3 DNA sequence: TGCGCCAGCAGCCGGGGCCGGGACTCAAACACCGGGGAGCTGTTTTTT. It encodes CASSRGRDSNTGELFF.

The rearrangement joins TRBV13 to TRBJ2-2, with no clear D. Germline-derived CDR1 and CDR2 are PRHDT and FYEKMQ (reference sequence). There are 13 residues in the CDR3. V lost 3 bases and J 4 bases, leaving 6 bases between the germline ends. This CDR3 reads CASSFGRTGELFF. CDR3 sequence (DNA): TGTGCCAGCAGCTTTGGTCGCACCGGGGAGCTGTTTTTT.

The V and J genes are TRBV5-8 and TRBJ2-3; 7 bases are shared with TRBD1. Trimming removed 4 bases from V and 2 bases from J; junction bases left unmatched: 7. CDR1 SGHTS and CDR2 YDEGEE come from the germline V gene. CDR3 size: 15 residues. In nucleotides, the CDR3 is TGTGCCAGCAGCACGAACAGGGGAGTCACAGATACGCAGTATTTT. Translating it yields CASSTNRGVTDTQYF.

This chain's CDR3 is CASSSGTPSYEQYF. The CDR3 DNA sequence: TGCGCCAGCAGTTCCGGGACACCCTCCTACGAGCAGTACTTC. The chain is built from TRBV5-1 and TRBJ2-7, with D perhaps TRBD1 (6 bases). Trimming pared 5 bases from V and 0 bases from J, leaving 12 bases between. CDR1 and CDR2 from the germline V gene are SGHRS and YFSETQ. The CDR3 extends over 14 amino acids.

This rearrangement joins TRBV18 to TRBJ2-7, with 16 bases fitting TRBD2. V was pared by 5 bases and J by 3 bases, with 4 bases of the junction left unmatched. The length of the CDR3 is 16 residues. The V gene's germline CDR1 is KGHSH and CDR2 LQKENI. This chain's CDR3 is CASSTGLAGGLYEQYF. The CDR3 DNA sequence: TGTGCCAGCTCAACGGGACTAGCGGGGGGGCTCTACGAGCAGTACTTC.

A note on this clone: A read error may account for a junction end that differs from germline. The chain combines TRBV12-3 or TRBV12-4 with TRBJ2-7; D is possibly TRBD2 (5 bases). CDR3 length equals 12 residues. The CDR3: CASSFSGAAPNF. DNA for the CDR3: TGTGCCAGCAGTTTCAGCGGAGCGGCCCCGAACTTC.

The genes are TRBV4-1 and TRBJ2-1, with 7 bases matching TRBD1. V gave up 2 bases and J gave up 7 bases; unmatched junction bases: 20. In germline, CDR1 is MGHRA, CDR2 YSYEKL. The CDR3 consists of 19 residues. CDR3: CASSQTFFLTGVGWNEQFF. In DNA form, the CDR3 reads TGCGCCAGCAGCCAAACGTTCTTTTTAACAGGGGTCGGGTGGAATGAGCAGTTCTTC.

The chain recombines TRBV5-5 with TRBJ2-2; D not resolved. The CDR3 spans 14 residues. Germline V gene data show CDR1 as SGHKS and CDR2 as YYEKEE (reference sequence). The germline V and J ends were trimmed by 0 bases and 2 bases, with 5 bases remaining between them. As DNA, the CDR3 is TGTGCCAGCAGCTTGGGGCCTAACACCGGGGAGCTGTTTTTT. Protein: CASSLGPNTGELFF. Full variable domain (outside the CDR3, taken from reference TRBV5-5 and TRBJ2-2): DAGVTQSPTHLIKTRGQQVTLRCSPISGHKSVSWYQQVLGQGPQFIFQYYEKEERGRGNFPDRFSARQFPNYSSELNVNALLLGDSALYLCASSLGPNTGELFFGEGSRLTVL.

This clone was found once. The gene calls are TRBV11-1 and TRBJ2-6, with D tentatively TRBD1 or TRBD2 (5 bases each). The CDR3 contains 17 residues. V was trimmed by 0 bases and J by 0 bases, leaving 9 bases between them. Germline assignment: CDR1 SGHAT and CDR2 FQDESV (reference sequence). The CDR3 DNA reads as TGTGCCAGCAGCTTAGCGGGGGTTAGCTCTGGGGCCAACGTCCTGACTTTC. It yields the protein CASSLAGVSSGANVLTF.

The V call is TRBV2, the J call TRBJ2-4; D gene unclear. This CDR3 comprises 11 residues. The ends were cut back, 6 bases at V and 15 bases at J, with 15 bases in the middle. Germline V gene data show CDR1 as SNHLY and CDR2 as FYNNEI. The CDR3 is CASRFGIWVYF. Written as DNA, the CDR3 is TGTGCCAGCAGGTTTGGTATTTGGGTGTACTTC.

On this clone itself: This sample also contains other DNA sequences that code for the same CDR3. This chain links TRBV7-3 with TRBJ2-5, with unresolved D. V lost 0 bases, J lost 0 bases, and 2 bases lay in between. The CDR3 runs 13 residues. Germline V gives CDR1 SGHTA, CDR2 FQGTGA. The DNA for the CDR3 is TGTGCCAGCAGCTTAACCTACCAAGAGACCCAGTACTTC. The encoded protein is CASSLTYQETQYF. Full variable domain (outside the CDR3, taken from reference TRBV7-3 and TRBJ2-5): GAGVSQTPSNKVTEKGKYVELRCDPISGHTALYWYRQSLGQGPEFLIYFQGTGAADDSGLPNDRFFAVRPEGSVSTLKIQRTERGDSAVYLCASSLTYQETQYFGPGTRLLVL.

The J gene is TRBJ1-4, the V gene TRBV18; no clear D. The germline V gene has CDR1 KGHSH and CDR2 LQKENI. Trimming left V 3 bases short and J 10 bases short, with 12 bases between. The CDR3 length is 13 residues. CDR3 protein: CASSPPAVGKLFF. CDR3 nucleotide sequence: TGTGCCAGCTCACCCCCGGCGGTCGGAAAACTGTTTTTT.

The gene calls are TRBV5-1 and TRBJ2-1; D remains ambiguous. Germline CDR1 is SGHRS and CDR2 is YFSETQ. V dropped 0 bases and J dropped 9 bases, with 7 bases sitting between them. The CDR3 contains 12 residues. The CDR3: CASSLEGIEQFF. The DNA for the CDR3 is TGCGCCAGCAGCTTGGAGGGTATTGAGCAGTTCTTC.

In its sample, this clone was seen once. The chain combines TRBV10-2 with TRBJ1-2, with a possible D match to TRBD1 (6 bases). The CDR3 runs 12 residues. CDR1 and CDR2 (germline): WSHSY, SAAADI. With 6 bases removed from V and 3 bases from J, the gap between germline ends came to 8 bases. CDR3 protein: CASRQGDYGYTF. The CDR3 nucleotides are TGCGCCAGCAGACAGGGTGACTATGGCTACACCTTC.

The chain combines TRBV9 with TRBJ1-2, with D perhaps TRBD1 (6 bases). Germline V gives CDR1 SGDLS, CDR2 YYNGEE. Trimming took 6 bases from V and 0 from J, leaving 15 bases between them. CDR3 size: 15 residues. In DNA form, the CDR3 reads TGTGCCAGCACCGCCGGGGGCCGCCCTAACTATGGCTACACCTTC. Protein sequence: CASTAGGRPNYGYTF.

This chain uses TRBV6-5 with TRBJ1-1; D is uncertain. V lost 4 bases to trimming and J lost 1 base, with 10 bases between them. This CDR3 has 14 amino acids. Germline CDR1 MNHEY, CDR2 SVGAGI. The CDR3, as DNA: TGTGCCAGCAGTTTGGGCCATCCGAACACTGAAGCTTTCTTT. The encoded protein is CASSLGHPNTEAFF.

A few counts support this clone. V gene TRBV28 combines with J gene TRBJ2-7, with D possibly matching TRBD1 (5 bases). The CDR3 has 15 amino acids. Per the germline V gene, CDR1 is MDHEN and CDR2 is SYDVKM. V lost 8 bases to trimming and J lost 4 bases, with 21 bases between them. CDR3 in amino acids: CASSERQFQPYEQYF. The CDR3 bases are TGTGCCAGCTCCGAGAGACAGTTTCAACCTTACGAGCAGTACTTC.

The V and J genes are TRBV7-9 and TRBJ1-1, with a tentative D call TRBD1 (6 bases). The CDR3 has 14 amino acids. Germline CDR1 SEHNR, CDR2 FQNEAQ (reference sequence). V lost 4 bases, J lost 4 bases, and 13 bases lay in between. The CDR3 loop reads CASSSTGIGTEAFF. CDR3 coding DNA: TGTGCCAGCAGCTCCACAGGGATCGGCACTGAAGCTTTCTTT.

This chain joins TRBV7-2 and TRBJ2-5; 11 positions match TRBD1. The J segment lost 13 bases and the V segment lost 4 bases, leaving 8 bases of the junction unmatched. The germline gives CDR1 SGHTA, CDR2 FQGNSA. CDR3 length equals 13 residues. The chain's CDR3 is CASSSRDRGSTYF. CDR3 sequence (DNA): TGTGCCAGCAGCTCCCGGGACAGGGGGTCTACGTACTTC.

This clone has a count of ten or more. The J gene is TRBJ2-3, the V gene TRBV24-1; D unclear. The germline V gene encodes CDR1 KGHDR and CDR2 SFDVKD. The CDR3 length is 13 residues. V was trimmed by 0 bases and J by 5 bases, leaving 5 bases between them. CDR3 in amino acids: CATSDLIGDTQYF. The CDR3 bases are TGTGCCACCAGTGATTTGATCGGAGATACGCAGTATTTT.

This sequence joins TRBV2 and TRBJ2-1, with TRBD2 identical over 12 bases. V was clipped by 7 bases and J by 4 bases; unmatched bases: 5. The CDR3 covers 15 residues. Per the germline V gene, CDR1 is SNHLY and CDR2 is FYNNEI. This chain's CDR3 is CASNPLAGGYNEQFF. CDR3 DNA: TGTGCCAGCAATCCCCTAGCGGGAGGGTACAATGAGCAGTTCTTC.

In DNA, the CDR3 is TGTGCCAGTAGCTACAGGGTTAGTGGCTACACCTTC. It yields the protein CASSYRVSGYTF. This sequence joins TRBV19 and TRBJ1-2, with a possible D match to TRBD1 (6 bases). Trimming cost V 6 bases and J 7 bases, with 12 bases left between them. Germline V gene data show CDR1 as LNHDA and CDR2 as SQIVND (reference sequence). CDR3 length equals 12 residues.

The V call is TRBV4-2, the J call TRBJ1-1; D is uncertain. Trimming took 0 bases from V and 2 from J, leaving 4 bases between them. Germline V CDR1 and CDR2: LGHNA, YNFKEQ. The CDR3 is made up of 13 amino acids. CDR3 coding DNA: TGTGCCAGCAGCCAAGAGACCAACACTGAAGCTTTCTTT. Amino acids: CASSQETNTEAFF.

This chain links TRBV7-9 with TRBJ1-3; the D gene is possibly TRBD1 (5 bases). V lost 2 bases and J lost 1, with 15 bases in between. The length of the CDR3 is 17 residues. Germline V CDR1 and CDR2: SEHNR, FQNEAQ (reference sequence). CDR3 loop: CASSLFGTSGSGNTIYF. The CDR3 region has the DNA TGTGCCAGCAGCTTATTCGGGACGTCAGGGTCTGGAAACACCATATATTTT.

Details on this clone: Other DNA sequences in the sample encode the same CDR3. The DNA of the CDR3 is TGTGCCAGCAAATTTGTGGGGATACCCCAAGAGACCCAGTACTTC. This gives the protein CASKFVGIPQETQYF. V and J are TRBV2 and TRBJ2-5; no reliable D call. CDR3 size: 15 residues. Trimming removed 7 bases at V and 1 base at J, with 16 bases between. Germline CDR1 and CDR2: SNHLY and FYNNEI.

This sequence joins TRBV27 and TRBJ2-7, with D unclear. The CDR3 spans 15 residues. Germline CDR1 reads MNHEY; CDR2 reads SMNVEV (reference sequence). Trimming shortened V by 0 bases and J by 4 bases, and 13 bases separated the two germline ends. The CDR3 nucleotides read TGTGCCAGCAGTTTATCAGATCCCATGGTTTACGAGCAGTACTTC. Translated: CASSLSDPMVYEQYF.

The chain uses TRBV3-1 (or the pseudogene TRBV3-2) and TRBJ2-1, with a tentative D call TRBD2 (6 bases). Germline V gene sequence: CDR1 LGHDT, CDR2 YNNKEL (reference sequence). The V end lost 4 bases, the J end lost 7 bases, and 20 bases lay between the germline ends. The CDR3 extends over 16 amino acids. CDR3 sequence (DNA): TGTGCCAGCAGCCGCTCGGAGTCGGGAGAGAAGAATGAGCAGTTCTTC. Its translation is CASSRSESGEKNEQFF.